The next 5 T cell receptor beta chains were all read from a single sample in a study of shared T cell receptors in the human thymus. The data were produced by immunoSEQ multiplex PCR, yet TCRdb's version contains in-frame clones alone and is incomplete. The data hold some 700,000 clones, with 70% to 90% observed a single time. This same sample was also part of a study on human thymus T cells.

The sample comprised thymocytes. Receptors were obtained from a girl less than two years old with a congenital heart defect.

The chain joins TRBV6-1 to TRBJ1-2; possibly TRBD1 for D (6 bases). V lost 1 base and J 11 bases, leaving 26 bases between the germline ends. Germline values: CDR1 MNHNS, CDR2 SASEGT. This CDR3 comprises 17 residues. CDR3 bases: TGTGCCAGCAGTGAAGACGACTTCGGACAGACCACCTATCGGTACACCTTC. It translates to CASSEDDFGQTTYRYTF.

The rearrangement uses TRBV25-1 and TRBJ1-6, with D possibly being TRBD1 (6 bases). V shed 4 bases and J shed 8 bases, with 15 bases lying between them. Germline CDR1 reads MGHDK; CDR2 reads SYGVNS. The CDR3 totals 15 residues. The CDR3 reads CASSGGGQSYSPLHF. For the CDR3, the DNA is TGTGCCAGCAGTGGGGGGGGGCAGTCTTATTCACCCCTCCACTTT.

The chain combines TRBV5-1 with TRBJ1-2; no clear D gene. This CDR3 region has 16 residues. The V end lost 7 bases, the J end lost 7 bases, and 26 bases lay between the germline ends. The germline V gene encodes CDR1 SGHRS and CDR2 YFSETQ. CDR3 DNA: TGCGCCAGCGCTCTTTCCGTACTGGAGGGCGAGGGTGGCTACACCTTC. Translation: CASALSVLEGEGGYTF.

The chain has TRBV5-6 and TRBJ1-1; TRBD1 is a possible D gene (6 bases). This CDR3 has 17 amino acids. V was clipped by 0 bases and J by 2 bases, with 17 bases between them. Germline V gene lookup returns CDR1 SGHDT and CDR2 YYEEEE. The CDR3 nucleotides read TGTGCCAGCAGCTTGGTTATTGGCAGGGGAAGCAACACTGAAGCTTTCTTT. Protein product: CASSLVIGRGSNTEAFF.

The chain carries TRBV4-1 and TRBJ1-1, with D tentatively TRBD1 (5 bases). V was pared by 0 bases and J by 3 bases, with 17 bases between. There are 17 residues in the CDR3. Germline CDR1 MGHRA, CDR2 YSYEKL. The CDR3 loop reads CASSQDKGRGRDTEAFF. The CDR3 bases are TGCGCCAGCAGCCAAGATAAGGGGCGGGGGAGGGACACTGAAGCTTTCTTT.